Below, one T cell receptor (beta chain) is given with its context. Its specificity is not known. These data belong to a study of siplizumab effects on memory and regulatory T cells. Whole-study results and caveats: Alloreactive clones mapping to unstimulated subsets formed only a minor fraction. For siplizumab cultures, the suppressive function of their proliferating Tregs was not confirmed. It seemed that naive T cells were more diverse than memory cells and were major contributors to the alloresponse.

Some 100,000 TCR templates per sample were assayed. Sequencing was performed with immunoSEQ multiplex PCR; in TCRdb, only in-frame clones are kept and a portion is missing. In the table there are 55,000 to 70,000 clones, over 85% of which are singletons. The CDR3 sequence is 15 residues long. The junction had 11 bases not matched to a gene; V was cut back by 3 bases and J by 7 bases. CDR1 and CDR2 from the germline V gene are SNHLY and FYNNEI. The rearrangement uses TRBV2 and TRBJ2-7; 8 nucleotides agree with TRBD1. Sequencing was carried out using CD8+ T cells sorted from blood. The sequence was obtained from a human donor in good health. CDR3 bases: TGTGCCAGCAGTGACAGCGTAGGCAGGGGGCTTGAGCAGTACTTC. Protein sequence: CASSDSVGRGLEQYF.